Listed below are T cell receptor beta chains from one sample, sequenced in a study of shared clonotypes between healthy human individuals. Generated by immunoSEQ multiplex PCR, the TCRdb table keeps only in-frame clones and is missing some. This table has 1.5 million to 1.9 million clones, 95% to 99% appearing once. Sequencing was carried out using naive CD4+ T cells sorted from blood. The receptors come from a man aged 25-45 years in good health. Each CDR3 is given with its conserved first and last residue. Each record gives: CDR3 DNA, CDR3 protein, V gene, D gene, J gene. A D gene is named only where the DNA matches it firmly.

CDR3nt: TGCGCCAGCAGCCAAGAGGGGTCTCAGCCCCAGCATTTT
CDR3aa: CASSQEGSQPQHF
v_gene: TRBV4-1
d_gene: .
j_gene: TRBJ1-5

CDR3nt: TGTGCCAGCAGCCTTGCAGAGACCCAGTACTTC
CDR3aa: CASSLAETQYF
v_gene: TRBV9
d_gene: .
j_gene: TRBJ2-5

CDR3nt: TGTGCCAGCAGCTTATCCGGGCTGGATCAGCCCCAGCATTTT
CDR3aa: CASSLSGLDQPQHF
v_gene: TRBV7-9
d_gene: .
j_gene: TRBJ1-5

CDR3nt: TGCGCCAGCAGCCAAGATATGGGGCCCTACACCTTC
CDR3aa: CASSQDMGPYTF
v_gene: TRBV4-3
d_gene: .
j_gene: TRBJ1-2

CDR3nt: TGTGCCAGCAGCCAAGATAGGGGGGGACTAGCGGGAGTCCCAGATACGCAGTATTTT
CDR3aa: CASSQDRGGLAGVPDTQYF
v_gene: TRBV4-2
d_gene: TRBD2
j_gene: TRBJ2-3

CDR3nt: TGTGCCAGCAGCGTAGGAGGGGGTGAAAAACTGTTTTTT
CDR3aa: CASSVGGGEKLFF
v_gene: TRBV9
d_gene: .
j_gene: TRBJ1-4

CDR3nt: TGTGCCACCAGCACCGATCGCAAGGGGTCAGGCAATCAGCCCCAGCATTTT
CDR3aa: CATSTDRKGSGNQPQHF
v_gene: TRBV15
d_gene: .
j_gene: TRBJ1-5

CDR3nt: TGTGCCAGCAGCTTAATCGGCGGGGCCTCCTACAATGAGCAGTTCTTC
CDR3aa: CASSLIGGASYNEQFF
v_gene: TRBV7-3
d_gene: .
j_gene: TRBJ2-1

CDR3nt: TGTGCCAGCAGTCGGCGGGAGCGAGATACGCAGTATTTT
CDR3aa: CASSRRERDTQYF
v_gene: TRBV6-4
d_gene: TRBD2
j_gene: TRBJ2-3

CDR3nt: TGTGCCAGCACCATCGGACGGGGGAGTAGTGGAAACACCATATATTTT
CDR3aa: CASTIGRGSSGNTIYF
v_gene: TRBV6-6
d_gene: .
j_gene: TRBJ1-3

CDR3nt: TGTGCCAGCAGCCCCGGGACTAGTTTCAAGGAGACCCAGTACTTC
CDR3aa: CASSPGTSFKETQYF
v_gene: TRBV7-3
d_gene: TRBD2
j_gene: TRBJ2-5

CDR3nt: TGTGCCAGCAGTTTAGTCCTAGCGGTGGCTGCCAAAAACATTCAGTACTTC
CDR3aa: CASSLVLAVAAKNIQYF
v_gene: TRBV28
d_gene: TRBD2
j_gene: TRBJ2-4

CDR3nt: TGTGCCAGCAGCCCGGACATTGGGGAGGGCGAGGAGACCCAGTACTTC
CDR3aa: CASSPDIGEGEETQYF
v_gene: TRBV5-6
d_gene: TRBD2
j_gene: TRBJ2-5

CDR3nt: TGTGCCATCTGGGCAACAGGGGCCGGGGAGCTGTTTTTT
CDR3aa: CAIWATGAGELFF
v_gene: TRBV10-3
d_gene: TRBD1
j_gene: TRBJ2-2

CDR3nt: TGTGCCAGCAGTGAATCTAGCGGGGCAGATACGCAGTATTTT
CDR3aa: CASSESSGADTQYF
v_gene: TRBV6-4
d_gene: TRBD2
j_gene: TRBJ2-3

CDR3nt: TGTGCCAGCTCCCCGGGACAGACCAACGAGCAGTACTTC
CDR3aa: CASSPGQTNEQYF
v_gene: TRBV18
d_gene: TRBD1
j_gene: TRBJ2-7

CDR3nt: TGTGCCAGCAGCTTTTTAGACTACAACAATGAGCAGTTCTTC
CDR3aa: CASSFLDYNNEQFF
v_gene: TRBV5-6
d_gene: .
j_gene: TRBJ2-1

CDR3nt: TGTGCCAGCTCACCAGGTACAGGGTCGAACACTGAAGCTTTCTTT
CDR3aa: CASSPGTGSNTEAFF
v_gene: TRBV18
d_gene: .
j_gene: TRBJ1-1

CDR3nt: TGCGCCAGCAGCCAAGATGGGGCTAGCGGGAGATACAATGAGCAGTTCTTC
CDR3aa: CASSQDGASGRYNEQFF
v_gene: TRBV4-3
d_gene: TRBD2
j_gene: TRBJ2-1

CDR3nt: TGTGCCAGCAGCAATGGGTACAGCCCGCAGGGCACCGGGGAGCTGTTTTTT
CDR3aa: CASSNGYSPQGTGELFF
v_gene: TRBV21-1
d_gene: .
j_gene: TRBJ2-2

CDR3nt: TGTGCCAGCAGTGAAACGGCCTACGAGCAGTACTTC
CDR3aa: CASSETAYEQYF
v_gene: TRBV6-1
d_gene: .
j_gene: TRBJ2-7

CDR3nt: TGTGCCAGTACCAGGGAGGCGGTTCGGTACAATGAGCAGTTCTTC
CDR3aa: CASTREAVRYNEQFF
v_gene: TRBV19
d_gene: .
j_gene: TRBJ2-1

CDR3nt: TGTGCCAGCAGCCCTCGAGGAGGCGTGAACACCGGGGAGCTGTTTTTT
CDR3aa: CASSPRGGVNTGELFF
v_gene: TRBV5-5
d_gene: .
j_gene: TRBJ2-2

CDR3nt: TGCGCCAGCAGCCCGTTAACAGGGGGCGCGCGGGGGGCCAACGTCCTGACTTTC
CDR3aa: CASSPLTGGARGANVLTF
v_gene: TRBV5-1
d_gene: TRBD1
j_gene: TRBJ2-6

CDR3nt: TGTGCCTGGAGTCGGGGGGACAGGGTCTACGAGCAGTACTTC
CDR3aa: CAWSRGDRVYEQYF
v_gene: TRBV30
d_gene: TRBD1
j_gene: TRBJ2-7

CDR3nt: TGTGCCAGCAGCTTAGGGCCAACGAGCAATCAGCCCCAGCATTTT
CDR3aa: CASSLGPTSNQPQHF
v_gene: TRBV7-6
d_gene: .
j_gene: TRBJ1-5

CDR3nt: TGCGCCAGCAGCCTGGATGAGGGAGGACACTACAATGAGCAGTTCTTC
CDR3aa: CASSLDEGGHYNEQFF
v_gene: TRBV5-1
d_gene: .
j_gene: TRBJ2-1

CDR3nt: TGTGCCAGCAGCTTAACTCAAGTAATGAACACTGAAGCTTTCTTT
CDR3aa: CASSLTQVMNTEAFF
v_gene: TRBV5-4
d_gene: .
j_gene: TRBJ1-1

CDR3nt: TGTGCCAGCAGCGTAGGCCGCGGGATAGCGGGGGACAATGAGCAGTTCTTC
CDR3aa: CASSVGRGIAGDNEQFF
v_gene: TRBV9
d_gene: TRBD2
j_gene: TRBJ2-1

CDR3nt: TGTGCCAGCAGCTCATTGGCCCCCGTTACGCAGTATTTT
CDR3aa: CASSSLAPVTQYF
v_gene: TRBV7-9
d_gene: .
j_gene: TRBJ2-3

CDR3nt: TGTGCCACCAGCAGAGATCCTGACACCGGGGAGCTGTTTTTT
CDR3aa: CATSRDPDTGELFF
v_gene: TRBV15
d_gene: .
j_gene: TRBJ2-2

CDR3nt: TGTGCCAGCTCGCAAGGACAGTCCCAAGAGACCCAGTACTTC
CDR3aa: CASSQGQSQETQYF
v_gene: TRBV18
d_gene: .
j_gene: TRBJ2-5

CDR3nt: TGTGCCAGCAATGGAAGGGGACTAGCCTACGAGCAGTACTTC
CDR3aa: CASNGRGLAYEQYF
v_gene: TRBV6-1
d_gene: TRBD2
j_gene: TRBJ2-7

CDR3nt: TGTGCCAGCGACAGGGGAATGAACACTGAAGCTTTCTTT
CDR3aa: CASDRGMNTEAFF
v_gene: TRBV7-9
d_gene: TRBD1
j_gene: TRBJ1-1

CDR3nt: TGTGCCAGCAGCCCCGACAGGGTTGTCCACAATGAGCAGTTCTTC
CDR3aa: CASSPDRVVHNEQFF
v_gene: TRBV2
d_gene: TRBD1
j_gene: TRBJ2-1

CDR3nt: TGTGCCACCCACACGCCGGGACGCGGGGAGCTGTTTTTT
CDR3aa: CATHTPGRGELFF
v_gene: TRBV25-1
d_gene: .
j_gene: TRBJ2-2

CDR3nt: TGTGCCAGCAGCCAAGCTTGGAGCGGGAGTCGCAACGAGCAGTACTTC
CDR3aa: CASSQAWSGSRNEQYF
v_gene: TRBV4-2
d_gene: TRBD2
j_gene: TRBJ2-7